This T cell receptor beta chain came from a study of CD8+CD57+ T cells in acquired aplastic anemia. Using genomic DNA as the template, TCR beta VDJ and CDR3 profiling was carried out. TCRdb ran MiXCR on the reads and lists one entry per CDR3 protein. The sample includes some 180,000 distinct CDR3 sequences, around 60% of them seen just once. CD8+CD57+ cell expansion, shown by flow cytometry, had occurred in the patients selected for sequencing. Severe acquired aplastic anemia affected all patients. V was pared by 10 bases and J by 0 bases, with 5 bases of the junction left unmatched. Germline CDR1 is ENHRY and CDR2 is SYGVKD. The CDR3 is 14 amino acids.

The sequence came from a human donor with aplastic anemia. The chain joins TRBV10-3 to TRBJ2-1; 8 bases align to TRBD1. Sequenced input: sorted CD4+, CD8+, or CD8+CD57+ T cells (not recorded which) from PBMCs. Here the CDR3 reads CATMTGASYNEQFF. As DNA, the CDR3 is TGTGCCACCATGACAGGGGCCTCCTACAATGAGCAGTTCTTC.